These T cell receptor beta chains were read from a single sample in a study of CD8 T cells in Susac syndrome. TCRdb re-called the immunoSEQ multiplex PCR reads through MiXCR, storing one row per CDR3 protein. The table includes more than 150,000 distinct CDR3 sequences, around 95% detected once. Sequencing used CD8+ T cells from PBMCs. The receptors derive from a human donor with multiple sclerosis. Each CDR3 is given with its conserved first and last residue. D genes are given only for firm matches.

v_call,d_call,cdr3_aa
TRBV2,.,CASNRRDEQFF
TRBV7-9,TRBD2,CASSSTSGGARDLHNEQFF
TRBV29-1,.,CSAVDSTYEQYF
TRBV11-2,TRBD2,CASTPGEAGGSSYNEQFF
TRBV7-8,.,CASSLNGRETQYF
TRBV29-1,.,CSVETRTDRGEQFF
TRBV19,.,CASIDRDRNQPQHF
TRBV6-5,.,CASSYGGNTEAFF
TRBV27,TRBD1,CASSLEGRGNSPLHF
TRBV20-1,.,CSARPLFGTSSYNEQFF
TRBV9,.,CASSVGGRAEAFF
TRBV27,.,CASSFAGLAGELFF
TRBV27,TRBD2,CASSLADEETQYF
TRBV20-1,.,CSARDQAEGSYNSPLHF
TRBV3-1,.,CASSFSGDGERGYTF
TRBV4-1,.,CASSQGGPRYGYTF
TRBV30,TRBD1,CAWVQFRDRGHDTEAFF
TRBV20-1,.,CSARDSFYEQYF
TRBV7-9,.,CASSSMGETQYF
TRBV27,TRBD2,CASSPPGLAGFYSYNEQFF
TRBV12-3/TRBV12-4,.,CASSLEGMNTEAFF
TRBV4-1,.,CASSQDTGSNQPQHF
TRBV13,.,CASSSRGTGANVLTF
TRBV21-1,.,CASSSGTDNSPLHF
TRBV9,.,CASGVAENTEAFF
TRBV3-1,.,CASSQDYPNTEAFF
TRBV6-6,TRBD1,CASSYADRVCTF
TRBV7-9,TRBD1,CASSLAWDRKQETQYF
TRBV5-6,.,CASSLVRDGNQPQHF
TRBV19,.,CASTRASSYNEQFF
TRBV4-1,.,CASSQVGEEAFF
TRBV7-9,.,CAGGSTDTQYF
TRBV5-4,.,CASSSPSERETQYF
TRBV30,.,CAWEDSPYGYTF
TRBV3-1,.,CASSPSWGSYNEQFF
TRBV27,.,CASSLSSTYEQYF
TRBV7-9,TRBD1,CASSNLRDREGDTQYF
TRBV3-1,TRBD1,CASSPGTGGYGYTF
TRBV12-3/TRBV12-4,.,CASGGGSYEQYF
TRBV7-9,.,CASSLETAYSYEQYF
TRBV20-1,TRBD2,CSARAPLLAGGTHSYNEQFF
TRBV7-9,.,CASSLGISETQYF